The 16 T cell receptor beta chains reported below all come from one sample, sequenced in a study of CD8 T cells in Susac syndrome. Random hexamers were used to reverse transcribe the RNA input (roughly 0.5 to 1 ug). TCRdb re-called the immunoSEQ multiplex PCR reads with MiXCR, one entry per CDR3 protein. The sample contains some 200,000 distinct CDR3 sequences, nearly 97% of which appear only once. The specimen was CD4+ T cells from PBMCs. These receptors were obtained from a human donor with Susac syndrome.

V is TRBV27 and J is TRBJ2-5; D is ambiguous. Trimming took 4 bases from V and 1 from J, leaving 7 bases between them. There are 13 residues in the CDR3. Germline V gives CDR1 MNHEY, CDR2 SMNVEV (reference sequence). CDR3 sequence reads: CASSSRTQETQYF. CDR3 sequence (DNA): TGTGCCAGCAGTTCTAGGACCCAAGAGACCCAGTACTTC.

The CDR3 DNA is TGCAGTGCTTTACTAGCGGGGGCCACCGGGGAGCTGTTTTTT. This encodes CSALLAGATGELFF. This chain joins TRBV20-1 and TRBJ2-2; 11 nucleotides line up with TRBD2. V was pared by 5 bases and J by 4 bases, with 3 bases of the junction left unmatched. The CDR3 extends over 14 amino acids. Germline loops: CDR1 DFQATT, CDR2 SNEGSKA (reference sequence).

In this sample, this clonotype turned up once. This chain joins TRBV7-2 and TRBJ2-7; weak D call: TRBD1 (5 bases). The length of the CDR3 is 13 residues. The V gene lost 4 bases and the J gene lost 0 bases, with 7 bases spanning the gap. From germline, CDR1 is SGHTA and CDR2 FQGNSA. The CDR3 here is CASSSGYSYEQYF. The CDR3 coding sequence is TGTGCCAGCAGCTCAGGGTACTCCTACGAGCAGTACTTC.

This sequence joins TRBV10-2 and TRBJ1-4, with D possibly TRBD1 on 6 matching bases. Germline loops: CDR1 WSHSY, CDR2 SAAADI. The V gene lost 5 bases and the J gene lost 6 bases, with 10 bases spanning the gap. The CDR3 runs 13 residues. The CDR3 region has the DNA TGCGCCAGCAGTCCTGGACAGTATGAAAAACTGTTTTTT. Residues: CASSPGQYEKLFF.

This chain links TRBV9 with TRBJ2-3, with 8 bases aligning to TRBD2. J gave up 2 bases and V 3 bases, and 11 bases lay outside the gene matches. CDR1 and CDR2 (germline): SGDLS, YYNGEE. This CDR3 region has 17 residues. The CDR3 loop reads CASSDSGSGDTTDTQYF. CDR3 nucleotide sequence: TGTGCCAGCAGCGATTCGGGTAGCGGGGATACCACAGATACGCAGTATTTT.

In its sample, this clonotype was seen a few times. The chain employs TRBV6-5 and TRBJ1-5, with D perhaps TRBD1 (5 bases). Per germline, CDR1 MNHEY and CDR2 SVGAGI. This CDR3 has 14 amino acids. Deletions cut 4 bases from V and 2 bases from J, with 9 bases between. CDR3 in amino acids: CASSLAGGNQPQHF. Written as DNA, the CDR3 is TGTGCCAGCAGTTTGGCGGGGGGCAATCAGCCCCAGCATTTT.

The rearrangement joins TRBV7-2 to TRBJ1-3; possibly TRBD1 for D (6 bases). CDR3 length: 15 amino acids. The ends were cut back, 2 bases at V and 4 bases at J, with 12 bases in the middle. Germline CDR1 reads SGHTA; CDR2 reads FQGNSA. The CDR3 sequence is CASSLSTGYGNTIYF. CDR3 nucleotides: TGTGCCAGCAGCTTAAGCACAGGGTACGGAAACACCATATATTTT.

This chain connects TRBV24-1 to TRBJ2-1; D might be TRBD2 (5 bases). The CDR3 sequence is 16 residues long. The germline V and J ends were trimmed by 3 bases and 8 bases, with 19 bases remaining between them. Germline loops: CDR1 KGHDR, CDR2 SFDVKD. In nucleotides, the CDR3 is TGTGCCACCAGTGATCCCAGAGGTGGGCCGCGGGATGAGCAGTTCTTC. Translating gives CATSDPRGGPRDEQFF.

This chain connects TRBV18 to TRBJ2-5; D ambiguous. Per germline, CDR1 KGHSH and CDR2 LQKENI. V gave up 3 bases and J gave up 2 bases, with 4 bases separating them. CDR3 size: 12 residues. In DNA, the CDR3 is TGTGCCAGCTCACCGCGACAAGAGACCCAGTACTTC. Translating gives CASSPRQETQYF.

The chain combines TRBV12-3 or TRBV12-4 with TRBJ2-7; 8 nucleotides line up with TRBD1. CDR3 size: 13 residues. Trimming took 7 bases from V and 5 from J; bases not matched to a gene: 7. The chain's CDR3 is CASTMDRADEQYF. DNA for the CDR3: TGTGCCAGCACCATGGACAGGGCTGACGAGCAGTACTTC.

This sequence joins TRBV10-3 and TRBJ2-7, with 9 bases that match TRBD1. The CDR3 sequence is 13 residues long. The junction had 6 bases not matched to a gene; V was cut back by 10 bases and J by 2 bases. Per germline, CDR1 ENHRY and CDR2 SYGVKD. The CDR3: CATGRDRAYEQYF. CDR3 coding DNA: TGTGCCACCGGCCGGGACAGGGCCTACGAGCAGTACTTC.

The CDR3 DNA reads as TGTGCCAGCAGCGTAGGCGGGGCCACCGGGGAGCTGTTTTTT. Amino acids: CASSVGGATGELFF. The V call is TRBV9, the J call TRBJ2-2; D perhaps matches TRBD2 (6 bases). V gave up 0 bases and J gave up 4 bases, with 7 bases separating them. CDR3 size: 14 residues. The V gene's germline CDR1 is SGDLS and CDR2 YYNGEE.

The chain joins TRBV29-1 to TRBJ1-2, with D perhaps TRBD1 (6 bases). The V gene lost 4 bases and the J gene lost 7 bases, with 16 bases spanning the gap. This CDR3 comprises 13 residues. The germline CDR1 and CDR2 sequences are SQVTM and ANQGSEA. CDR3 nucleotide sequence: TGCAGCGTTGGGAACAGGGATTCAGGTGGCTACACCTTC. Translation gives CSVGNRDSGGYTF.

The V and J genes are TRBV27 and TRBJ2-3; 9 bases are a match to TRBD1. Per the germline V gene, CDR1 is MNHEY and CDR2 is SMNVEV (reference sequence). CDR3 length: 15 amino acids. V gave up 2 bases and J gave up 3 bases; unmatched junction bases: 3. In nucleotides, the CDR3 is TGTGCCAGCAGTTTAGGGACAGGGCGAACAGATACGCAGTATTTT. Translation: CASSLGTGRTDTQYF.

The chain links TRBV27 to TRBJ2-3; 9 bases line up with TRBD1. Germline trimming cut 6 bases from V and 4 bases from J; bases unmatched to any gene: 5. The CDR3 extends over 14 amino acids. Germline lookup yields CDR1 MNHEY and CDR2 SMNVEV (reference sequence). CDR3 bases: TGTGCCAGCAGCAGGACAGGGGTGCCAGATACGCAGTATTTT. Translating it yields CASSRTGVPDTQYF.

V gene TRBV5-1 combines with J gene TRBJ2-5; 9 bases agree with TRBD2. Looked up from germline, CDR1 is SGHRS and CDR2 is YFSETQ. V lost 5 bases, J lost 5 bases, and 10 bases stayed unmatched. This CDR3 comprises 15 residues. The CDR3 loop is CASRAFAGGPETQYF. For the CDR3, the DNA is TGCGCCAGCAGAGCGTTTGCGGGGGGGCCGGAGACCCAGTACTTC. The whole variable domain, remainder taken from reference TRBV5-1 and TRBJ2-5, is KAGVTQTPRYLIKTRGQQVTLSCSPISGHRSVSWYQQTPGQGLQFLFEYFSETQRNKGNFPGRFSGRQFSNSRSEMNVSTLELGDSALYLCASRAFAGGPETQYFGPGTRLLVL.